The source of this TCR beta chain is a study of T cell repertoires in cytomegalovirus infection. The overall study: HLA-B-restricted CMV epitopes that are well studied were used alongside recently identified HLA-C-restricted ones. CMV infection plus the matching HLA type was flagged by public TCR beta signatures. Findings and caveats of the study: Cumulative frequency (of public TCR beta family members) identified carriers of CMV plus the relevant HLA. Clonotype analysis showed dominance of the ex vivo response by HLA-C-restricted CMV-specific TCR beta clonotypes.

In germline, CDR1 is SGHVS, CDR2 FNYEAQ. Trimming pared 2 bases from V and 6 bases from J, leaving 14 bases between. The CDR3 spans 15 residues. Comment on this clonotype: Its antigen is currently unknown.

TCRdb ran MiXCR on the reads and lists one entry per CDR3 protein. Altogether about 52,000 distinct CDR3 sequences are present, around 20% being singletons, with the ten largest covering 80%. This TCR came from a human donor in good health (CMV status not recorded). Some clones in this sample may be carry-over from other donors' samples. This chain connects TRBV7-6 to TRBJ1-5; no reliable D call. This specimen consisted of CD8+ T cells from cultured PBMCs, obtained from culture after CMV antigen stimulation. CDR3 bases: TGTGCCAGCAGCTTATCGACGGGGAGGACTCAGCCCCAGCATTTT. Translating it yields CASSLSTGRTQPQHF.